This T cell receptor (beta chain) was obtained from a study of early T cells in non-severe SARS-CoV-2 infection. Across the whole study: Sequencing targeted bulk RNA from unsorted whole blood, leaving chains unpaired. Broader study findings: The VDJdb matching leaned toward anti-spike CD8 responses and overlooked private and CD4 specificities.

Unique molecular identifier tags were affixed to discrete cDNA molecules. TCRdb re-derived calls from the 5' RACE reads in MiXCR, one entry per CDR3 protein. Here the sample spans around 58,000 distinct CDR3 sequences, under 15% being singletons. Worth noting for this clonotype: Its matching antigen is unknown.

Per the germline V gene, CDR1 is SGHDN and CDR2 is FVKESK. Trimming took 1 base from V and 9 from J, leaving 10 bases between them. The CDR3 is 13 amino acids. The J gene is TRBJ2-4, the V gene TRBV14; D ambiguous. The TCR sequence derives from an adult who was a healthcare worker with PCR-confirmed SARS-CoV-2 infection or an uninfected control (not recorded which). Sequencing used whole blood, obtained at baseline. CDR3 protein: CASSQVRESIQYF. The CDR3 DNA sequence: TGTGCCAGCAGCCAAGTCCGTGAGAGCATTCAGTACTTC. Together with reference TRBV14 and TRBJ2-4, the CDR3 gives the full variable domain: EAGVTQFPSHSVIEKGQTVTLRCDPISGHDNLYWYRRVMGKEIKFLLHFVKESKQDESGMPNNRFLAERTGGTYSTLKVQPAELEDSGVYFCASSQVRESIQYFGAGTRLSVL.